Described below is a single T cell receptor (beta chain) sequence and its context. The antigen remains undetermined. The sample is drawn from a study of CD8 T cells in Susac syndrome. Sequencing of TCR beta was carried out in blood CD8+ and CD4+ T cells. An amount of RNA that ranged from 0.5 to 1 ug was reverse transcribed with random hexamers. An immunoSEQ multiplex PCR generated amplified TCR beta CDR3 products spanning 54 Vbeta and 13 Jbeta. Each CDR3 protein is one row after TCRdb ran MiXCR on the immunoSEQ multiplex PCR reads. The sample holds roughly 84,000 distinct CDR3 sequences, 95% to 97% seen once. The study's findings and limits: In Susac syndrome, CD8+ expansion was highest in TEMRA and active disease.

CDR3 size: 14 residues. Trimming cost V 4 bases and J 4 bases, with 14 bases left between them. Germline V gene sequence: CDR1 SQVTM, CDR2 ANQGSEA. The clonotype originates from a human donor with Susac syndrome. The source material was CD8+ T cells from PBMCs. The chain carries TRBV29-1 and TRBJ2-1, with D possibly being TRBD2 (6 bases). CDR3 in amino acids: CSVVSSGEYNEQFF. In nucleotides, the CDR3 is TGCAGCGTTGTTAGCTCGGGGGAATACAATGAGCAGTTCTTC.